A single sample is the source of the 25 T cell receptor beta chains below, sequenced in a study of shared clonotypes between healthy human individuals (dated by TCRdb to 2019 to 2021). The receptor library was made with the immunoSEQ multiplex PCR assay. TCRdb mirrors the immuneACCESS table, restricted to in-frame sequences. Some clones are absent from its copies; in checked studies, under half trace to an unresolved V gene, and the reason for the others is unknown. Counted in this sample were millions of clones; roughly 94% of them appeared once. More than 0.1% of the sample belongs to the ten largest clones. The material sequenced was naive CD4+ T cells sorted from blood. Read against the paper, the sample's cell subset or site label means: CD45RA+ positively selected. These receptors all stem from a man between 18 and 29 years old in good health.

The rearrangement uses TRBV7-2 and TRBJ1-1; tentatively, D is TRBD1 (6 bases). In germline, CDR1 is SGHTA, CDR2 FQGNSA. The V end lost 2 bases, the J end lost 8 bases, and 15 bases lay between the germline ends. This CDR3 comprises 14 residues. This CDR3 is CASSLIGGFPEAFF. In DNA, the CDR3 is TGTGCCAGCAGCTTAATAGGGGGATTCCCAGAAGCTTTCTTT.

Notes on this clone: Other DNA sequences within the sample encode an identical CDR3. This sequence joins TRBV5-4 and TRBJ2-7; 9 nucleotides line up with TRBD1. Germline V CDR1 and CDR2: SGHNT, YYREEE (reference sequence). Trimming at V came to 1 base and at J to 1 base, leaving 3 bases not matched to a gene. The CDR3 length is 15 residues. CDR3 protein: CASSLPGQGSYEQYF. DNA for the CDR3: TGTGCCAGCAGCTTGCCGGGACAGGGTTCCTACGAGCAGTACTTC.

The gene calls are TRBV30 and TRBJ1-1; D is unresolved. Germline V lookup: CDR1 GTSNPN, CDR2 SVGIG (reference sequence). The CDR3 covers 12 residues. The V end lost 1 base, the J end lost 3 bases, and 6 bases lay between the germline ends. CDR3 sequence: CAWSGGYTEAFF. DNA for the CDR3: TGTGCCTGGAGTGGTGGTTACACTGAAGCTTTCTTT.

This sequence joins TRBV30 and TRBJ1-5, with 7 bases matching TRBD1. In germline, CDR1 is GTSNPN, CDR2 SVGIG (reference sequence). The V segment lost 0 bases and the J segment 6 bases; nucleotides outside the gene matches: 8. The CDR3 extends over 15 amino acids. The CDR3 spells CAWSVGGGKGQPQHF. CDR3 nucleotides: TGTGCCTGGAGTGTCGGAGGGGGCAAGGGTCAGCCCCAGCATTTT.

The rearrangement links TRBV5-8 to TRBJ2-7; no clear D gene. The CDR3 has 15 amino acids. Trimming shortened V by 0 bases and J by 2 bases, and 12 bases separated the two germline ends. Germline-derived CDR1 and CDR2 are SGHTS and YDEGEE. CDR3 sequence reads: CASSLVRTETYEQYF. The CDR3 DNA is TGTGCCAGCAGCTTGGTTCGGACGGAGACCTACGAGCAGTACTTC.

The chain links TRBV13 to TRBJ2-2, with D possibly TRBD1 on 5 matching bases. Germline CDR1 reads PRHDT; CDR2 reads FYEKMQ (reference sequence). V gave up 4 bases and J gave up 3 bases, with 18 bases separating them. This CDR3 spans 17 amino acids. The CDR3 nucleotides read TGTGCCAGCAGCTCAAGGGGCCCCCGAGTGGACACCGGGGAGCTGTTTTTT. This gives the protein CASSSRGPRVDTGELFF. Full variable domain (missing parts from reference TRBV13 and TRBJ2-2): AAGVIQSPRHLIKEKRETATLKCYPIPRHDTVYWYQQGPGQDPQFLISFYEKMQSDKGSIPDRFSAQQFSDYHSELNMSSLELGDSALYFCASSSRGPRVDTGELFFGEGSRLTVL.

The CDR3 bases are TGTGCCAGCAGCTATGGATCTCCGGATACGCAGTATTTT. Residues: CASSYGSPDTQYF. The J gene is TRBJ2-3, the V gene TRBV7-2; D unresolved. The CDR3 covers 13 residues. In germline, CDR1 is SGHTA, CDR2 FQGNSA. Between the trimmed V and J ends, which lost 4 bases and 6 bases, there was a span of 11 bases.

This CDR3 reads CASTGTVDGYTF. CDR3 bases: TGTGCCAGCACCGGGACAGTAGATGGCTACACCTTC. This chain links TRBV25-1 with TRBJ1-2; TRBD1 aligns across 7 bases. Losses at the gene ends were 7 bases for V and 6 bases for J; bases not matched to a gene: 5. CDR1 and CDR2 from the germline V gene are MGHDK and SYGVNS. This CDR3 has 12 residues.

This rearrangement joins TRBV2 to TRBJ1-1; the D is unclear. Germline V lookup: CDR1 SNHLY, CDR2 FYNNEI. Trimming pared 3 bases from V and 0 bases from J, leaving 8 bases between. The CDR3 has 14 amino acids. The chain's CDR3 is CASSDETMNTEAFF. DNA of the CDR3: TGTGCCAGCAGTGACGAAACCATGAACACTGAAGCTTTCTTT.

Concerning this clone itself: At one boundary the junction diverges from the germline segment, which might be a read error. This CDR3 reads CASSAPGVRNTGAFF. The CDR3 nucleotides read TGTGCCAGCAGCGCACCTGGGGTTCGGAACACTGGAGCTTTCTTT. The chain links TRBV6-6 to TRBJ1-1; D call uncertain. CDR1 and CDR2 (germline): MNHNY, SVGAGI (reference sequence). The CDR3 has 15 residues.

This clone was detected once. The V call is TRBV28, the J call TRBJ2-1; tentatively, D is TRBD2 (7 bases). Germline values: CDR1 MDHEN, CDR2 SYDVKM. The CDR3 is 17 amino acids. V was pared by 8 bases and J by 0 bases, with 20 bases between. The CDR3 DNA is TGTGCCAGCGGGGGGCTGCGGGGACTAACCTCCTACAATGAGCAGTTCTTC. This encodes CASGGLRGLTSYNEQFF.

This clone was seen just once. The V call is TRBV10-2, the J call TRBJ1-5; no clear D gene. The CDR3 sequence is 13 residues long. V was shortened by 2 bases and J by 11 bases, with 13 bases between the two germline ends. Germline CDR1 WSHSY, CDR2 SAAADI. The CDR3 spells CASSELGTRAQHF. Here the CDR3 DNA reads TGCGCCAGCAGTGAGCTGGGAACTCGAGCCCAGCATTTT.

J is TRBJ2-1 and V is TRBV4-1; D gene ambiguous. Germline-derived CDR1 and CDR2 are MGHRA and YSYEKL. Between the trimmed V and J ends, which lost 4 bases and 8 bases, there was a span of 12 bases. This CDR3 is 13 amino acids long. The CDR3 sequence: CASSPSFYDEQFF. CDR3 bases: TGCGCCAGCAGCCCCTCTTTTTACGATGAGCAGTTCTTC.

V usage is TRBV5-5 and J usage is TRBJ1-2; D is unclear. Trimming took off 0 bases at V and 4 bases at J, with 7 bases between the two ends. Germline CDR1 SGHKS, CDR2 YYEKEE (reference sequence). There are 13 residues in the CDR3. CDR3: CASSLGAVYGYTF. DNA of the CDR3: TGTGCCAGCAGCTTGGGGGCAGTCTATGGCTACACCTTC.

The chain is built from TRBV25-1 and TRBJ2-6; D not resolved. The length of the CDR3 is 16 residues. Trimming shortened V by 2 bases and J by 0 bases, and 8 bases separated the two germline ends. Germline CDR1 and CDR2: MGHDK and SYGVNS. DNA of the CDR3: TGTGCCAGCAGTGAAACCCAGGACTCTGGGGCCAACGTCCTGACTTTC. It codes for CASSETQDSGANVLTF.

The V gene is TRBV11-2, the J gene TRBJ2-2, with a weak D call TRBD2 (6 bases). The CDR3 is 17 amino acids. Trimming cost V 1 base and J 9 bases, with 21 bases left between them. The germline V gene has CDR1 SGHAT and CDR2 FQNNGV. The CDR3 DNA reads TGTGCCAGCAGCTTAGGCGGGAAAGATCCGGGATTTAGGGAGCTGTTTTTT. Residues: CASSLGGKDPGFRELFF.

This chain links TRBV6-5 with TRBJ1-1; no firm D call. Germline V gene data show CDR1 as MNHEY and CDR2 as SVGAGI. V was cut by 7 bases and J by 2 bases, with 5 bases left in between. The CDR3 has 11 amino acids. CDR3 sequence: CASTSNTEAFF. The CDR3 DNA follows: TGTGCCAGCACCAGTAACACTGAAGCTTTCTTT.

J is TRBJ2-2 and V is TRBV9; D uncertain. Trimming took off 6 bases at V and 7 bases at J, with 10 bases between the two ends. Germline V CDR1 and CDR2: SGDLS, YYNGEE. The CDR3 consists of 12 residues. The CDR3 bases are TGTGCCAGCAACGCCCACAGCGGGGAGCTGTTTTTT. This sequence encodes CASNAHSGELFF.

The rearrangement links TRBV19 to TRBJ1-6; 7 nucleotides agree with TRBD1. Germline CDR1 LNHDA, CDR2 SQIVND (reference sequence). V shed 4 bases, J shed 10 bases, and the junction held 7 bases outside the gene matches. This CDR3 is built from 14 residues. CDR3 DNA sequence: TGTGCCAGTAGTAAGAACAGGGGTGAATCACCCCTCCACTTT. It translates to CASSKNRGESPLHF.

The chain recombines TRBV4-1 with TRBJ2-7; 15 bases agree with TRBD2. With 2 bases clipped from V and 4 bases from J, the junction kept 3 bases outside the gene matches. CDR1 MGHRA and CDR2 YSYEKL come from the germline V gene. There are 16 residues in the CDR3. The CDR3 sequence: CASSQSGTSGRYEQYF. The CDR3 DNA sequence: TGCGCCAGCAGCCAATCCGGGACTAGCGGGAGGTACGAGCAGTACTTC.

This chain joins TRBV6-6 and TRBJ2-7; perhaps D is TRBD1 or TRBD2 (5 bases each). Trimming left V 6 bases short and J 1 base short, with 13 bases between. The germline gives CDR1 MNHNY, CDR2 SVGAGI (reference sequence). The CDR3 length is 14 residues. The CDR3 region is CASRRDGESYEQYF. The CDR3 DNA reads TGTGCCAGCAGGAGGGACGGCGAATCCTACGAGCAGTACTTC.

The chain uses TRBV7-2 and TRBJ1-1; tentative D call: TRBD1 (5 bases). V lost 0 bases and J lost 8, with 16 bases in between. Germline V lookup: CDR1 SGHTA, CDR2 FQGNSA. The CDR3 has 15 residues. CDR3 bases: TGTGCCAGCAGCTTAGCGCGGGGCCGGCCCGAGGAAGCTTTCTTT. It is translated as CASSLARGRPEEAFF.

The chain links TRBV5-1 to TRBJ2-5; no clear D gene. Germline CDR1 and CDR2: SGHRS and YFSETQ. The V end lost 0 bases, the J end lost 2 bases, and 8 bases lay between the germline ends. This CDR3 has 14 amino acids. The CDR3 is CASSLDGTQETQYF. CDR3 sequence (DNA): TGCGCCAGCAGCTTGGACGGCACACAAGAGACCCAGTACTTC.

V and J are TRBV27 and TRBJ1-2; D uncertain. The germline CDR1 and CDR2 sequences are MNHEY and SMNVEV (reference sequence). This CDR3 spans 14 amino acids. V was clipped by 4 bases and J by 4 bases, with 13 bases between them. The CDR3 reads CASSSRQQSYGYTF. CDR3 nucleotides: TGTGCCAGCAGTTCCCGACAACAATCCTATGGCTACACCTTC.

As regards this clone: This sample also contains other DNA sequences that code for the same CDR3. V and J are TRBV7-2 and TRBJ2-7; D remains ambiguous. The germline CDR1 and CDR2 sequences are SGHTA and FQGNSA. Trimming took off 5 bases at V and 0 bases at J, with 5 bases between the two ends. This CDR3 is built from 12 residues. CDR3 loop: CASSPPSYEQYF. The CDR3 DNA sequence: TGTGCCAGCAGCCCCCCCTCCTACGAGCAGTACTTC.